The 16 T cell receptor beta chains in this list originate from one sample, sequenced in a study of technical replicates of blood from a few donors. Method: immunoSEQ multiplex PCR; TCRdb's copy keeps in-frame clones and lacks some. The sample lists about 97,000 clones; 96% were seen once. The material sequenced was T cells isolated from PBMCs. The receptors derive from a human donor in good health.

The chain recombines TRBV7-9 with TRBJ1-1, with D possibly TRBD1 on 6 matching bases. V was shortened by 5 bases and J by 3 bases, with 13 bases between the two germline ends. The CDR3 runs to 14 residues. Germline V gene lookup returns CDR1 SEHNR and CDR2 FQNEAQ (reference sequence). In DNA form, the CDR3 reads TGTGCCAGCAGCCCACTTGGGGGCCACACTGAAGCTTTCTTT. Protein product: CASSPLGGHTEAFF.

The V gene is TRBV2, the J gene TRBJ2-1, with 9 bases lining up with TRBD1. From germline, CDR1 is SNHLY and CDR2 FYNNEI. The junction had 8 bases not matched to a gene; V was cut back by 3 bases and J by 8 bases. This CDR3 contains 15 residues. CDR3 bases: TGTGCCAGCAGTGAGTTGGGACAGGGAGGGGATGAGCAGTTCTTC. Encoded protein: CASSELGQGGDEQFF.

This chain uses TRBV7-6 with TRBJ2-4; 8 bases line up with TRBD2. The CDR3 covers 16 residues. Germline values: CDR1 SGHVS, CDR2 FNYEAQ. J was trimmed by 5 bases and V by 1 base; bases with no gene match: 7. In DNA form, the CDR3 reads TGTGCCAGCAGCTTAGGACAAGCGGGAGCTCAAAACATTCAGTACTTC. Translation gives CASSLGQAGAQNIQYF.

The genes are TRBV5-1 and TRBJ2-1; 8 bases are a match to TRBD1. The germline V gene encodes CDR1 SGHRS and CDR2 YFSETQ. The CDR3 totals 15 residues. The junction had 9 bases not matched to a gene; V was cut back by 4 bases and J by 6 bases. CDR3 sequence reads: CASSLRDRLSNEQFF. The CDR3 DNA sequence: TGCGCCAGCAGCCTCCGGGACAGGCTATCCAATGAGCAGTTCTTC.

V is TRBV20-1 and J is TRBJ1-2; D unclear. Germline values: CDR1 DFQATT, CDR2 SNEGSKA (reference sequence). The CDR3 length is 11 residues. Trimming took off 5 bases at V and 2 bases at J, with 6 bases between the two ends. CDR3 DNA sequence: TGCAGTGCTGAGGGAAACTATGGCTACACCTTC. Amino acid sequence: CSAEGNYGYTF.

The V and J genes are TRBV5-6 and TRBJ1-2; 7 bases map to TRBD1. This CDR3 region has 13 residues. The germline V gene has CDR1 SGHDT and CDR2 YYEEEE. J was trimmed by 0 bases and V by 6 bases; bases with no gene match: 2. The CDR3 reads CASKGAANYGYTF. For the CDR3, the DNA is TGTGCCAGCAAGGGGGCGGCTAACTATGGCTACACCTTC.

The CDR3 coding sequence is TGTGCCAGCAGCCCCAAAGGCGGGACGTCCTACGAGCAGTACTTC. Protein product: CASSPKGGTSYEQYF. This rearrangement joins TRBV7-9 to TRBJ2-7, with D possibly matching TRBD2 (6 bases). Germline CDR1 SEHNR, CDR2 FQNEAQ (reference sequence). Trimming shortened V by 5 bases and J by 1 base, and 15 bases separated the two germline ends. The CDR3 contains 15 residues.

This rearrangement joins TRBV11-2 to TRBJ2-1; 14 nucleotides agree with TRBD2. The CDR3 extends over 15 amino acids. Trimming at V came to 5 bases and at J to 8 bases, leaving 5 bases not matched to a gene. Germline V gives CDR1 SGHAT, CDR2 FQNNGV. CDR3 residues: CASSRTSGRIYEQFF. The CDR3 DNA sequence: TGTGCCAGCAGCAGGACTAGCGGGAGGATCTATGAGCAGTTCTTC.

This clone was picked up one time. This chain uses TRBV4-1 with TRBJ2-1; 8 bases align to TRBD2. The V and J ends lost 1 base and 9 bases, in that order; junction bases with no gene match: 11. CDR1 MGHRA and CDR2 YSYEKL come from the germline V gene. This CDR3 is built from 16 residues. In DNA form, the CDR3 reads TGCGCCAGCAGCCAAGGTCCGGGACTAGGCACAGGTGAGCAGTTCTTC. This translates into CASSQGPGLGTGEQFF.

The chain employs TRBV10-3 and TRBJ1-2; D is undetermined. The V gene lost 3 bases and the J gene lost 0 bases, with 5 bases spanning the gap. The CDR3 loop spans 13 amino acids. Germline CDR1 and CDR2: ENHRY and SYGVKD. CDR3 in amino acids: CAISEAPNYGYTF. The CDR3 DNA follows: TGTGCCATCAGTGAAGCACCTAACTATGGCTACACCTTC.

This clone was seen once. V is TRBV4-1 and J is TRBJ2-7; D is possibly TRBD2 (5 bases). Between the trimmed V and J ends, which lost 0 bases and 0 bases, there was a span of 9 bases. Germline CDR1 reads MGHRA; CDR2 reads YSYEKL. CDR3 length equals 15 residues. CDR3 nucleotides: TGCGCCAGCAGCCAAGACCGGGGTAGCTCCTACGAGCAGTACTTC. Its translation is CASSQDRGSSYEQYF.

This chain joins TRBV4-2 and TRBJ2-5; TRBD2 aligns across 9 bases. Germline CDR1 LGHNA, CDR2 YNFKEQ. This CDR3 has 15 residues. The V and J ends lost 4 bases and 5 bases, in that order; junction bases with no gene match: 8. The CDR3 region has the DNA TGTGCCAGCAGCCTGCAGCGGGAGGTTAGGGAGACCCAGTACTTC. It is translated as CASSLQREVRETQYF.

DNA of the CDR3: TGCGCCAGCAGCCATGAGCTAGCGGGAGGTCGCGAGCAGTACTTC. Amino acids: CASSHELAGGREQYF. This chain links TRBV4-3 with TRBJ2-7; the match to TRBD2 covers 11 bases. From germline, CDR1 is LGHNA and CDR2 YSLEER. V shed 3 bases and J 6 bases; nucleotides not matched to a gene: 7. The CDR3 covers 15 residues.

The chain recombines TRBV25-1 with TRBJ1-1; no clear D gene. The ends were cut back, 4 bases at V and 7 bases at J, with 16 bases in the middle. Per germline, CDR1 MGHDK and CDR2 SYGVNS. CDR3 length: 14 residues. As DNA, the CDR3 is TGTGCCAGCAGTGGGGCCTCGGCCCACAATGAAGCTTTCTTT. It yields the protein CASSGASAHNEAFF.

This rearrangement joins TRBV5-1 to TRBJ2-3; D remains unclear. V was clipped by 2 bases and J by 5 bases, with 6 bases between them. CDR3 length: 12 amino acids. Per the germline V gene, CDR1 is SGHRS and CDR2 is YFSETQ. This CDR3 reads CASSFNRDTQYF. The CDR3 DNA sequence: TGCGCCAGCAGCTTTAATAGAGATACGCAGTATTTT.

The chain has TRBV5-1 and TRBJ2-3; tentatively, D is TRBD2 (5 bases). This CDR3 has 13 residues. V lost 4 bases, J lost 5 bases, and 11 bases lay in between. Germline V lookup: CDR1 SGHRS, CDR2 YFSETQ. CDR3 sequence (DNA): TGCGCCAGCAGCCGTAGGACTGGAGATACGCAGTATTTT. As protein: CASSRRTGDTQYF.